This TCR beta chain was sequenced for a study of blood T cell repertoires in COVID-19. About the study: The analysed material was cDNA or gDNA that came from T cells, B-cell-depleted T cells, or PBMCs.

The study recruited people aged roughly 18 to 95 years across roughly 25 US areas. Each participant's cohort was designated according to participant-reported clinical history. The CDR3 has 15 residues. Germline V gene lookup returns CDR1 MNHEY and CDR2 SMNVEV (reference sequence). V was shortened by 6 bases and J by 4 bases, with 18 bases between the two germline ends. Original analysis: Counts of nucleated cells, estimated from reference gene primer amplification, were obtained. The repertoire was sequenced with immunoSEQ multiplex PCR; TCRdb's copy has only in-frame clones and lacks some. V and J calls plus clone size are reproduced from that table; the DNA served to infer D and trimming. Of hundreds of thousands of clones in the sample, 82% were seen once.

This receptor was identified in a woman aged 60-75 years who had recovered from COVID-19. The chain couples TRBV27 to TRBJ1-1; tentative D call: TRBD1 (5 bases). The material sequenced was PBMCs or T cells enriched from blood (not recorded which). The CDR3 nucleotides are TGTGCCAGCAGCCTAACCACTCAGGGATTCACTGAAGCTTTCTTT. Amino acid sequence: CASSLTTQGFTEAFF.